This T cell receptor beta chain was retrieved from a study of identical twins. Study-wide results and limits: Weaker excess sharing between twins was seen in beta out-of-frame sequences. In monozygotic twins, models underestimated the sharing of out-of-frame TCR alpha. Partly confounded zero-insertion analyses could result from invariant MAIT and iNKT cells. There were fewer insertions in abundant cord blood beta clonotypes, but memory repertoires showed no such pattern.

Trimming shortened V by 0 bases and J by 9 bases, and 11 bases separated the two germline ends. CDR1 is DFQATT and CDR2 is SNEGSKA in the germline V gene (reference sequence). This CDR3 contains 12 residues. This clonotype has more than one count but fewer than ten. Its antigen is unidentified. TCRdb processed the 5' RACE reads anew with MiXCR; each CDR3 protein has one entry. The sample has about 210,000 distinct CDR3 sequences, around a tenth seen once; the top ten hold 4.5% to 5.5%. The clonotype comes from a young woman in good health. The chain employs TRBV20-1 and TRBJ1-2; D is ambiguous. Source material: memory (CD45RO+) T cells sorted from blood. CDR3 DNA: TGCAGTGCTAGAGATTTTACCCCGCGCTACACCTTC. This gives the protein CSARDFTPRYTF.